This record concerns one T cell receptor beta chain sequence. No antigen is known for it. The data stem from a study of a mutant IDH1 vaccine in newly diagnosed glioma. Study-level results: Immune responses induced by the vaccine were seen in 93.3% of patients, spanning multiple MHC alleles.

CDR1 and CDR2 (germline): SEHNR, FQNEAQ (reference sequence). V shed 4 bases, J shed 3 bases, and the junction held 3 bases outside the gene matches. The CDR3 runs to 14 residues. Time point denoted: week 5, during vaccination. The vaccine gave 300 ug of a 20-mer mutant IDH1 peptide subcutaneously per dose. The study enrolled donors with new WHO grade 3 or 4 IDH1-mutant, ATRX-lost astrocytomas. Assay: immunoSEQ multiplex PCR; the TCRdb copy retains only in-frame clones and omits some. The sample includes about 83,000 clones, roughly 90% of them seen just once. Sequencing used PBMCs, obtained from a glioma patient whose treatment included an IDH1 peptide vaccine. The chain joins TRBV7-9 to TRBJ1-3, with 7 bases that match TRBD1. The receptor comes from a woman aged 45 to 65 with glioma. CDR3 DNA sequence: TGTGCCAGCAGCTACACAGGGGTTGGAAACACCATATATTTT. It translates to CASSYTGVGNTIYF. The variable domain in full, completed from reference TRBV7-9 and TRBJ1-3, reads DTGVSQNPRHKITKRGQNVTFRCDPISEHNRLYWYRQTLGQGPEFLTYFQNEAQLEKSRLLSDRFSAERPKGSFSTLEIQRTEQGDSAMYLCASSYTGVGNTIYFGEGSWLTVV.